The source of this TCR beta chain is a study of cytomegalovirus exposure and HLA in healthy donors. This CDR3 is built from 16 residues. The V gene end was trimmed by 4 bases and the J gene end by 8 bases; junction bases not matched to a gene: 13. Germline V lookup: CDR1 SGHTA, CDR2 FQGNSA. On this clone: Antigen: not known.

Use of 60 Vbeta and 13 Jbeta primers characterized the PCR. The table came from immunoSEQ multiplex PCR; TCRdb's copy has only in-frame clones and leaves some out. The sample has 90,000 to 120,000 clones, 70% to 80% seen once. Study-wide results and caveats: When analyzed later, a missense DCLRE1C variant was found to be linked to TCR beta V- and J-gene trimming. Accurate predictions that matched the HLA-A and HLA-B alleles of most subjects were reportedly made from TCR beta sequences.

The chain is built from TRBV7-2 and TRBJ2-3; TRBD2 matches 9 bases. The receptor was isolated from a woman between 35 and 50 years old in good health and CMV-seronegative. Sequenced input: PBMCs. Here the CDR3 DNA reads TGTGCCAGCAGCTCCTCAGCGGGGGGTACGCCCTCTACGCAGTATTTT. It codes for CASSSSAGGTPSTQYF.